Presented here are 19 T cell receptor beta chains from one specimen sequenced in a study of blood T cell repertoires in COVID-19. Clones were read by immunoSEQ multiplex PCR, and TCRdb kept only the in-frame ones, dropping some. The sample lists approximately 120,000 clones; around four fifths were seen once. Sequencing was carried out using peripheral blood. These receptors all stem from a human donor in a cohort sampled during active COVID-19.

The rearrangement joins TRBV7-9 to TRBJ1-2; a possible D gene is TRBD1 (6 bases). The V gene's germline CDR1 is SEHNR and CDR2 FQNEAQ (reference sequence). This CDR3 is 14 amino acids long. The V and J ends lost 5 bases and 6 bases respectively, with 16 bases between them. For the CDR3, the DNA is TGTGCCAGCAGCGTCACAGGGCCCGCTGATGGCTACACCTTC. Translation gives CASSVTGPADGYTF.

This clone was seen many times. The V and J genes are TRBV5-1 and TRBJ1-2; 7 bases map to TRBD1. V gave up 4 bases and J gave up 0 bases; unmatched junction bases: 6. The CDR3 totals 15 residues. Germline values: CDR1 SGHRS, CDR2 YFSETQ. CDR3 in DNA: TGCGCCAGCAGCAATACGACAGGGACTAACTATGGCTACACCTTC. It codes for CASSNTTGTNYGYTF.

The chain uses TRBV7-3 and TRBJ2-4, with 10 bases fitting TRBD1. With 4 bases clipped from V and 6 bases from J, the junction kept 3 bases outside the gene matches. Per germline, CDR1 SGHTA and CDR2 FQGTGA. This CDR3 is built from 14 residues. Written as DNA, the CDR3 is TGTGCCAGCAGCTCAGGGACAGGGGCAAACATTCAGTACTTC. Amino acids: CASSSGTGANIQYF.

V gene TRBV6-6 combines with J gene TRBJ1-1; TRBD1 matches 10 bases. This CDR3 region has 15 residues. Unmatched junction bases numbered 12, after V lost 4 bases and J lost 10 bases. Germline-derived CDR1 and CDR2 are MNHNY and SVGAGI (reference sequence). Written as DNA, the CDR3 is TGTGCCAGCAGTTCCCGACAGGGGGCGGGTGTTGGAGCTTTCTTT. Amino acids: CASSSRQGAGVGAFF.

V and J are TRBV19 and TRBJ1-6, with D possibly matching TRBD1 (6 bases). The CDR3 is 14 residues long. V lost 8 bases to trimming and J lost 8 bases, with 16 bases between them. The germline gives CDR1 LNHDA, CDR2 SQIVND (reference sequence). The CDR3 bases are TGTGCCAGTGGGGACAAGGGACGGTATTCACCCCTCCACTTT. Its protein product is CASGDKGRYSPLHF.

This chain uses TRBV18 with TRBJ1-1; D is perhaps TRBD1 (5 bases). Germline CDR1 KGHSH, CDR2 LQKENI. Deletions cut 5 bases from V and 1 base from J, with 8 bases between. The CDR3 runs to 13 residues. The chain's CDR3 is CASSFGQNTEAFF. The DNA for the CDR3 is TGTGCCAGCTCATTCGGACAGAACACTGAAGCTTTCTTT.

The chain carries TRBV5-1 and TRBJ2-1, with D perhaps TRBD2 (5 bases). V was clipped by 4 bases and J by 9 bases, with 14 bases between them. This CDR3 is 13 amino acids long. Per the germline V gene, CDR1 is SGHRS and CDR2 is YFSETQ. This CDR3 reads CASSKSGGLEQFF. DNA for the CDR3: TGCGCCAGCAGCAAGTCGGGCGGACTTGAGCAGTTCTTC.

This chain connects TRBV18 to TRBJ1-5; the D gene is possibly TRBD1 (6 bases). Between the trimmed V and J ends, which lost 3 bases and 6 bases, there was a span of 15 bases. Germline V gene sequence: CDR1 KGHSH, CDR2 LQKENI. The CDR3 consists of 15 residues. CDR3 sequence reads: CASSPGSGDGQPQHF. Written as DNA, the CDR3 is TGTGCCAGCTCACCGGGGTCAGGGGACGGTCAGCCCCAGCATTTT.

The rearrangement links TRBV6-6 to TRBJ1-2, with a weak D call TRBD1 (6 bases). V shed 5 bases and J shed 5 bases, with 18 bases lying between them. The CDR3 consists of 15 residues. Germline-derived CDR1 and CDR2 are MNHNY and SVGAGI (reference sequence). This chain's CDR3 is CASSTRAGDLYGYTF. In DNA form, the CDR3 reads TGTGCCAGCAGTACGAGGGCAGGGGACCTTTATGGCTACACCTTC.

This clone was counted between two and nine times. The chain has TRBV5-5 and TRBJ2-7, with a weak D call TRBD2 (5 bases). The CDR3 extends over 12 amino acids. V was shortened by 4 bases and J by 9 bases, with 14 bases between the two germline ends. Germline V gene sequence: CDR1 SGHKS, CDR2 YYEKEE (reference sequence). CDR3 nucleotide sequence: TGTGCCAGCAGCACACCTAGCTCTGGGCAGTACTTC. Residues: CASSTPSSGQYF.

The genes are TRBV7-9 and TRBJ2-1; 8 bases match TRBD2. The junction had 13 bases not matched to a gene; V was cut back by 2 bases and J by 4 bases. Germline-derived CDR1 and CDR2 are SEHNR and FQNEAQ (reference sequence). The CDR3 totals 18 residues. The CDR3 here is CASSLTGVRGGLYNEQFF. The CDR3, as DNA: TGTGCCAGCAGCTTAACAGGTGTACGGGGGGGCTTGTACAATGAGCAGTTCTTC.

The gene calls are TRBV21-1 and TRBJ1-1. TRBV21-1 is described as a pseudogene. The CDR3 has 17 residues. The CDR3 nucleotides are TGTGCCAGCAGCAAAAGGCACAAGGACTTCATGAACACTGAAGCTTTCTTT. Its translation is CASSKRHKDFMNTEAFF.

The chain uses TRBV11-3 and TRBJ2-1, with a weak D call TRBD2 (6 bases). The CDR3 is 14 residues long. V gave up 5 bases and J gave up 5 bases, with 13 bases separating them. In germline, CDR1 is SGHNT, CDR2 YENEEA. The CDR3 DNA follows: TGTGCCAGCAGCCGCGGGACCCGCGACAATGAGCAGTTCTTC. Amino acid sequence: CASSRGTRDNEQFF. Supplemented by reference TRBV11-3 and TRBJ2-1, the full variable domain reads EAGVVQSPRYKIIEKKQPVAFWCNPISGHNTLYWYLQNLGQGPELLIRYENEEAVDDSQLPKDRFSAERLKGVDSTLKIQPAELGDSAVYLCASSRGTRDNEQFFGPGTRLTVL.

The J gene is TRBJ2-7, the V gene TRBV3-1 (or the pseudogene TRBV3-2), with 12 positions matching TRBD2. Per the germline V gene, CDR1 is LGHDT and CDR2 is YNNKEL (reference sequence). The CDR3 is 16 amino acids. V lost 4 bases, J lost 7 bases, and 11 bases stayed unmatched. The CDR3 nucleotides are TGTGCCAGCAGCCCGATCCGGACTAGCGGGGCGTGGGAGCAGTACTTC. Its protein is CASSPIRTSGAWEQYF.

This chain links TRBV30 with TRBJ2-7; D is undetermined. Trimming removed 5 bases from V and 5 bases from J, with 13 bases in between. Germline loops: CDR1 GTSNPN, CDR2 SVGIG (reference sequence). The CDR3 is made up of 12 amino acids. The CDR3 loop reads CAWAVSTDEQYF. CDR3 bases: TGTGCCTGGGCCGTTTCCACAGACGAGCAGTACTTC.

The CDR3 loop is CASSMDRGLLHEQYF. As DNA, the CDR3 is TGTGCCAGTAGTATGGACAGGGGGTTACTCCACGAGCAGTACTTC. The chain links TRBV19 to TRBJ2-7; 10 bases are shared with TRBD1. The V and J ends lost 3 bases and 5 bases, in that order; junction bases with no gene match: 7. Looked up from germline, CDR1 is LNHDA and CDR2 is SQIVND (reference sequence). This CDR3 has 15 residues.

The J gene is TRBJ2-5, the V gene TRBV25-1, with 8 positions matching TRBD1. The CDR3 is 16 residues long. Germline V lookup: CDR1 MGHDK, CDR2 SYGVNS. Trimming took 2 bases from V and 5 from J; bases not matched to a gene: 10. CDR3 sequence reads: CASSEAIQGGAETQYF. The CDR3 nucleotides are TGTGCCAGCAGTGAAGCCATACAGGGGGGCGCGGAGACCCAGTACTTC.

V gene TRBV19 combines with J gene TRBJ1-4; 8 nucleotides match TRBD1. The CDR3 extends over 13 amino acids. Trimming removed 5 bases from V and 8 bases from J; junction bases left unmatched: 4. CDR1 and CDR2 (germline): LNHDA, SQIVND (reference sequence). CDR3 region: CASSPRGREKLFF. The CDR3, as DNA: TGTGCCAGTAGTCCCAGGGGGCGAGAAAAACTGTTTTTT.

This clone came up once. This chain connects TRBV5-4 to TRBJ2-5; 12 nucleotides align to TRBD2. The CDR3 consists of 15 residues. Germline CDR1 SGHNT, CDR2 YYREEE (reference sequence). V dropped 1 base and J dropped 5; count of bases not matched to a gene: 3. The CDR3 reads CASSLKGTSGETQYF. The CDR3 nucleotides read TGTGCCAGCAGCTTGAAGGGGACTAGCGGGGAGACCCAGTACTTC.